The entry that follows covers one T cell receptor (beta chain) sequence. Antigen unknown. The data derive from a study of siplizumab effects on memory and regulatory T cells. Study results and limitations: Sequences below about 10^-5 frequency were poorly captured, limiting mapping of alloreactive clones. Alloreactive sequences tracing back to unstimulated CD4+ memory cells were significantly reduced by siplizumab. Tregs proliferating in siplizumab cultures lacked confirmation of their suppressive function.

The assay was immunoSEQ multiplex PCR, and TCRdb's table has in-frame clones only and misses some. The sample comprises about 120,000 clones, approximately 94% of which are singletons, and under 2% rests with the top ten. Germline loops: CDR1 LNHDA, CDR2 SQIVND (reference sequence). The V and J ends lost 5 bases and 2 bases respectively, with 12 bases between them. The CDR3 runs to 14 residues. The sequenced material came from non-Treg CD4+ T cells sorted from blood. The gene calls are TRBV19 and TRBJ2-5; D is uncertain. The TCR sequence derives from a human donor in good health. CDR3 region: CASSPTVVQETQYF. Written as DNA, the CDR3 is TGTGCCAGTAGTCCTACAGTGGTTCAAGAGACCCAGTACTTC.